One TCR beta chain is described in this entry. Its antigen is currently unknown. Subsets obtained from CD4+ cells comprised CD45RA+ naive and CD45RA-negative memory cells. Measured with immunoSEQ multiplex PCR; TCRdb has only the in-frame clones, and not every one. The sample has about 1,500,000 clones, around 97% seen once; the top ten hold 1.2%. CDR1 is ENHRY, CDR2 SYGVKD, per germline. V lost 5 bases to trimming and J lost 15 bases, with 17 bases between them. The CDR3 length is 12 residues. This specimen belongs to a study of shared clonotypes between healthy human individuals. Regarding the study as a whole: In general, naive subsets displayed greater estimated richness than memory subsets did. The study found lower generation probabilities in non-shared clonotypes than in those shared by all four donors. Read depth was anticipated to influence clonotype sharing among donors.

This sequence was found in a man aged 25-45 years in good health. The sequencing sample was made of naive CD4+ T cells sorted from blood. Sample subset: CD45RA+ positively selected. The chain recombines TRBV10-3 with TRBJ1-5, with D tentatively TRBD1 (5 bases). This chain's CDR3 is CAISQGPNPAHF. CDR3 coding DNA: TGTGCCATCAGTCAGGGCCCCAACCCAGCGCATTTT.